The sequence of this T cell receptor beta chain was determined in a study of spatial heterogeneity in lung cancer. Study-level results: When ubiquitous and regional expanded TCRs were counted, their numbers tracked ubiquitous and regional nonsynonymous mutations, respectively. One measure, the expanded intratumoral alpha and beta TCR count, tracked tumor mutation counts.

Unique molecular identifiers, one per molecule, were present on every TCR cDNA molecule. MiXCR, run by TCRdb on the 5' RACE reads, gives a single entry per CDR3 protein. The sample records about 7,000 distinct CDR3 sequences, roughly 14% being singletons. This clonotype was detected ten times or more. Its antigen is not identified. Being off target in a library aimed at alpha chains, this beta chain has a size of little meaning. With 1 base clipped from V and 8 bases from J, the junction kept 8 bases outside the gene matches. This CDR3 contains 15 residues. Per germline, CDR1 SEHNR and CDR2 FQNEAQ (reference sequence). Regarding time point: sample taken at primary tumor resection. A total of roughly 72 untreated early-stage non-small cell lung cancer patients served as donors. Without sorting, whole RNA was sequenced from tumor, nontumor lung or frozen PBMC.

The genes are TRBV7-9 and TRBJ2-1; TRBD2 matches at 7 bases. Material: lung tumor tissue, obtained at surgery. The clonotype originates from a male donor with early-stage non-small cell lung cancer. CDR3 in DNA: TGTGCCAGCAGCTTAGGCGGGAGTGGGTTTTATGAGCAGTTCTTC. The encoded protein is CASSLGGSGFYEQFF.